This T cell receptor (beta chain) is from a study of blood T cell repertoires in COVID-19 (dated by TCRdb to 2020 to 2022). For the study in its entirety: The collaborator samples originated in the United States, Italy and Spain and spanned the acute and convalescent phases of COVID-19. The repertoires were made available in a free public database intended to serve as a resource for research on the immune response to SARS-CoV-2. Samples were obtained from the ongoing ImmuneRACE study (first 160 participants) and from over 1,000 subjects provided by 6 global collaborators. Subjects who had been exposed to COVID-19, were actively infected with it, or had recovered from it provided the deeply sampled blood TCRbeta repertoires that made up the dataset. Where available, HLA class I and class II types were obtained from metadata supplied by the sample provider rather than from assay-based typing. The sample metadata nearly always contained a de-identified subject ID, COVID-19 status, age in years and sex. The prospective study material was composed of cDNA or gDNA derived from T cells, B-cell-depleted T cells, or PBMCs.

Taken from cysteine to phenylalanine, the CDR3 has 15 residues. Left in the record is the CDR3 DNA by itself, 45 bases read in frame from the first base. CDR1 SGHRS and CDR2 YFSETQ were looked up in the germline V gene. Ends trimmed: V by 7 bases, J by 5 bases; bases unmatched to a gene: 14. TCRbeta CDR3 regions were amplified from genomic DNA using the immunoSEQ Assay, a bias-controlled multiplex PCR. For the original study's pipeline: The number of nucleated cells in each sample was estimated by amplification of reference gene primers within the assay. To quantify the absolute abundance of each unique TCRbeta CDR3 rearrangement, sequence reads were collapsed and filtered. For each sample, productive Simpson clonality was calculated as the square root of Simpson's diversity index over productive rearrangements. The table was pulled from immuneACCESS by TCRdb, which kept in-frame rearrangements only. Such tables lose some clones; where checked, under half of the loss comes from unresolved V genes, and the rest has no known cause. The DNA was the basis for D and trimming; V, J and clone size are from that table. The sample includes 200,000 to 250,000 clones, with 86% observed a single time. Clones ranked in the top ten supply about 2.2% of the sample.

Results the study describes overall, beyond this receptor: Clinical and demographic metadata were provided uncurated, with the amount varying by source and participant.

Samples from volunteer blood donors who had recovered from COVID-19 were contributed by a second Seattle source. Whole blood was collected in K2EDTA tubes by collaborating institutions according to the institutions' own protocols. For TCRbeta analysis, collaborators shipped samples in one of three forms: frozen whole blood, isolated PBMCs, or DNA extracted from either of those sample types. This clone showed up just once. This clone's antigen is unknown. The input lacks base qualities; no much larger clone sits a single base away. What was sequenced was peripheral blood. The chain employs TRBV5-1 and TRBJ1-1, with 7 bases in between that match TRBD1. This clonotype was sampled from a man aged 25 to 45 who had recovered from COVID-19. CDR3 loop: CASYMDRLGGTEAFF. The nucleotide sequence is TGCGCCAGCTACATGGACAGGCTTGGTGGGACTGAAGCTTTCTTT.